This T cell receptor beta chain was retrieved from a study of identical twins (dated by TCRdb to 2016 to 2017). At the level of the whole study: To test whether fetal clonotypes persist, this study deep-sequenced TCR alpha and beta repertoires from monozygotic twins, from unrelated adults of various ages, and from cord blood. To rule out contamination, the twin experiments were replicated at different times with different library preparation protocols.

Library preparation used 5' RACE. Sequencer: Illumina HiSeq 2000. A universal primer binding site was added through template switching, and the final cDNA carried a unique molecular identifier so that TCR cDNA molecules could be counted accurately. First-strand cDNA for TCR alpha and beta chains was synthesized from specific primers in the conserved constant-segment region. To control for contamination, every cDNA library carried two barcodes: a SMART-Mk sample barcode plus Illumina barcodes. TruSeq adapter sequences along with Illumina sample barcodes were introduced in two successive PCR steps. The Illumina HiSeq platform was used with custom primers to sequence TCR alpha and beta cDNA libraries. For the original study's pipeline: Unique molecular identifiers were extracted from raw reads with MiGEC, and CDR3 positions were determined with MiXCR. Recombination models were inferred per individual with the repgenHMM and IGoR tools using an EM algorithm. The tcR package in R was used for shared clonotype analysis, with sharing normalized by the product of cloneset sizes. Out-of-frame nonproductive sequences were analyzed to study raw recombination free of thymic and clonal selection effects. The public reads were reanalyzed by TCRdb: fastp trimming at Q25, MiXCR alignment, in-frame beta chains only. Rows matching on CDR3 protein sequence are summarized as one entry with the most common DNA and genes. TCRdb, not the authors, supplied the V and J calls. This sample comprises some 600,000 distinct CDR3 sequences, around 7.4% of them detected only once. 1.6% of the sample goes to the ten largest clones.

On the study overall, not on this receptor specifically: Compared with coincidental sharing between unrelated individuals, out-of-frame TCR alpha sequences shared between twins had an excess of sequences with low generation probability. Zero-insertion analyses could be partly confounded by invariant T cells such as MAIT and iNKT, though diverse VJ usage argued against such confounding for most clonotypes. Because the same donors could not be followed over many years, the conclusions relied on cross-sectional statistical analysis. A weaker excess of twin sharing was found in beta out-of-frame sequences because the signal-to-noise ratio was lowered by fewer shared sequences. Recombination models systematically underestimated out-of-frame TCR alpha sharing in monozygotic twins but agreed with sharing between unrelated individuals. Fewer insertions were carried by abundant cord blood beta clonotypes, a similar but weaker trend appeared in young adult naive repertoires, and no such trend appeared in memory repertoires.

Every donor in the study was a healthy Caucasian. Three pairs of female monozygotic twins, all aged roughly 18 to 30 years, made up the twin cohort. Peripheral blood mononuclear cells were used as the source from which RNA for TCR libraries was isolated. Many counts were recorded for this clonotype. Its antigen is still unknown. No base quality information exists; no much larger clone differs at one position. From the germline V gene (reference sequence), CDR1 is LGHDT and CDR2 is YNNKEL. The cysteine opens and the phenylalanine closes a CDR3 of 12 amino acids. The entry retains the CDR3 DNA only, 36 bases that are in frame from base 1. V is reduced by 1 base and J by 2 bases, leaving a spacing of 2 bases between them. A further study also used this sample, focusing on yellow fever vaccine responses in identical twins. Per that second paper: The authors reported that the T cell response to vaccination in identical twins appeared partly convergent and partly personalized. Focusing on identical twins, the study followed the T cell clones that responded to the vaccine, and did so with precision.

This chain joins TRBV3-1 to TRBJ1-2, with the D gene not confidently named. The TCR comes from a woman between 18 and 29 years old in good health. The sequencing sample was made of PBMCs. The CDR3 protein is CASSQGNYGYTF. The DNA reads TGTGCCAGCAGCCAAGGAAACTATGGCTACACCTTC.